This is a list of T cell receptor beta chains from one sample in a study of CD8 T cells in ankylosing spondylitis. TCRdb analysed the 5' RACE reads with MiXCR anew, one entry per CDR3 protein. The sample carries a few hundred thousand distinct CDR3 sequences, approximately 12% recorded once. Source material: blood, either unsorted or a sorted T cell fraction (not recorded which). The source is a male donor with ankylosing spondylitis. The CDR3 runs from the conserved cysteine through the conserved F or W. Fields, in order: clone size, D gene, J gene, V gene, CDR3 DNA, CDR3 protein. A D gene is named only where the DNA matches it firmly. Clone size is stated in some rows and not others, as once, few, many or a class when expanded.

>many|TRBD1|TRBJ1-4|TRBV28
TGTGCCAGCAGGCTGGACAGGAGGGGAAAACTGTTTTTT
CASRLDRRGKLFF
>few|TRBD1|TRBJ1-2|TRBV12-3/TRBV12-4
TGTGCCAGCAGGGGGACAGGCCTCTATGGCTACACCTTC
CASRGTGLYGYTF
>NA|TRBD2|TRBJ2-7|TRBV5-1
TGCGCCAGCAGCTTGGAACCGGCTAGCGGGAGTACGCAGCAGTACTTC
CASSLEPASGSTQQYF
>few|TRBD2|TRBJ2-5|TRBV4-1
TGCGCCAGCAGCCAAGATCGACTAGCGGGAGGGCCCGTAGAGACCCAGTACTTC
CASSQDRLAGGPVETQYF
>NA|NA|TRBJ1-1|TRBV5-1
TGCGCCAGCAGCTTGGCCAAACACCCGGGGAACACTGAAGCTTTCTTT
CASSLAKHPGNTEAFF
>few|NA|TRBJ2-2|TRBV20-1
TGCAGTGCTAGAAAGGGGACCACCGGGGAGCTGTTTTTT
CSARKGTTGELFF
>NA|TRBD2|TRBJ2-3|TRBV29-1
TGCAGCGTTGAAGATCCTAGCGGGAGGAAAATCACAGATACGCAGTATTTT
CSVEDPSGRKITDTQYF
>NA|NA|TRBJ1-5|TRBV6-1
TGTGCCAGCAGGCTGAAGACAGGCCCTTATAGCAATCAGCCCCAGCATTTT
CASRLKTGPYSNQPQHF
>NA|NA|TRBJ1-2|TRBV7-8
TGTGCCAGCAGCTCCGAAGACCAGGTCTTTGGCTACACCTTC
CASSSEDQVFGYTF
>few|NA|TRBJ1-6|TRBV6-1
TGTGCCAGCAGTGGCCACCTCTCCTATAATTCACCCCTCCACTTT
CASSGHLSYNSPLHF
>NA|TRBD1|TRBJ2-1|TRBV5-1
TGCGCCAGCAGCTTGGGGCAGGGGGTTGGGTACAATGAGCAGTTCTTC
CASSLGQGVGYNEQFF
>few|NA|TRBJ2-2|TRBV5-1
TGCGCCAGCAGCTTGGGGGCCACAGGCGGGGAGCTGTTTTTT
CASSLGATGGELFF
>NA|TRBD1|TRBJ1-1|TRBV7-8
TGTGCCAGCAGTCCTGACAGGGGCTACACTGAAGCTTTCTTT
CASSPDRGYTEAFF
>NA|NA|TRBJ1-1|TRBV27
TGTGCCAGCAAACCGGGGGGGACCACTGAAGCTTTCTTT
CASKPGGTTEAFF
>few|NA|TRBJ1-2|TRBV7-9
TGTGCCAGCAGCCTACAGAGAAACAGTAACTATGGCTACACCTTC
CASSLQRNSNYGYTF
>many|NA|TRBJ2-3|TRBV7-2
TGTGCCAGCAGCTTGGATAGAAACACAGATACGCAGTATTTT
CASSLDRNTDTQYF
>NA|NA|TRBJ2-3|TRBV24-1
TGTGCCACCAGTGGGACAGCGAGCACAGATACGCAGTATTTT
CATSGTASTDTQYF
>NA|TRBD2|TRBJ2-3|TRBV6-1
TGTGCCAGCAGTGGACTAGCGGGAGGGCCAGATACGCAGTATTTT
CASSGLAGGPDTQYF
>NA|NA|TRBJ1-5|TRBV3-1
TGTGCCAGCAGCCAAGTTGGACAGCCCCAGCATTTT
CASSQVGQPQHF
>many|TRBD1|TRBJ2-7|TRBV29-1
TGCAGCGTTGGACAGGGGGGATACGAGCAGTACTTC
CSVGQGGYEQYF
>NA|NA|TRBJ2-5|TRBV20-1
TGCAGTCCAGGACAGAAAGGAGAGACCCAGTACTTC
CSPGQKGETQYF
>NA|NA|TRBJ2-1|TRBV4-1
TGCGCCAGCAGCCAAGTGGAGGTAAACGCCTACAATGAGCAGTTCTTC
CASSQVEVNAYNEQFF
>NA|TRBD1|TRBJ2-7|TRBV24-1
TGTGCCACCAGTGGTAGGGGACAGGGCCATTCCTACGAGCAGTACTTC
CATSGRGQGHSYEQYF